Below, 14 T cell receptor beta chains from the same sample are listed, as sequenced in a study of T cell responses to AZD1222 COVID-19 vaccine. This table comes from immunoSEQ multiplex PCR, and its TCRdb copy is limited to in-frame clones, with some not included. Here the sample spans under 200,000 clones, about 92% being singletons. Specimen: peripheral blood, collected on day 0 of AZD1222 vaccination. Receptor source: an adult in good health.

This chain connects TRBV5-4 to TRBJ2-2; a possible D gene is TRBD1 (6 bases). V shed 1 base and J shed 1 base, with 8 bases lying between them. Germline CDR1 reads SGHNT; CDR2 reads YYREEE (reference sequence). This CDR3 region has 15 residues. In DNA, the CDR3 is TGTGCCAGCAGCTTGACGACAGGGAACACCGGGGAGCTGTTTTTT. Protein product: CASSLTTGNTGELFF.

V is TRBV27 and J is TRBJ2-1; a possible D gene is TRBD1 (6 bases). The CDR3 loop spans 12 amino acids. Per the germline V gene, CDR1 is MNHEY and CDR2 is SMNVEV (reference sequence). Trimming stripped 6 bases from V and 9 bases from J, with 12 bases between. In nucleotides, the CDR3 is TGTGCCAGCAGCTCGCAGGGGAGTGAGCAGTTCTTC. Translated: CASSSQGSEQFF.

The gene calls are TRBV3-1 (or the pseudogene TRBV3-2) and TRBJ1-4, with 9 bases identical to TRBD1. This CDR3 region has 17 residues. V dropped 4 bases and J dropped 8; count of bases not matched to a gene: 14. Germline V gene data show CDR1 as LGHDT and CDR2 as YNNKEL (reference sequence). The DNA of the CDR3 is TGTGCCAGCAGCCCCCCGAACAGGGGGCTGGGGGGGGAAAAACTGTTTTTT. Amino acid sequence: CASSPPNRGLGGEKLFF.

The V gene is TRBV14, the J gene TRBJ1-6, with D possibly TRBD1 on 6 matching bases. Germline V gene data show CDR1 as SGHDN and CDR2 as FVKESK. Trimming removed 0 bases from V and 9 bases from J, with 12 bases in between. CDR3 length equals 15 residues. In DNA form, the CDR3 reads TGTGCCAGCAGCCAAGAGGAGACAGGATTTTCACCCCTCCACTTT. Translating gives CASSQEETGFSPLHF.

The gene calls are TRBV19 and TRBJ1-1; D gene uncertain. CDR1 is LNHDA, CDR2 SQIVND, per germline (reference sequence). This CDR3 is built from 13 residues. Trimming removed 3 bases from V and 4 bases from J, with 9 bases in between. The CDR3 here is CASSMGWGTEAFF. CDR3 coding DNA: TGTGCCAGTAGTATGGGTTGGGGCACTGAAGCTTTCTTT.

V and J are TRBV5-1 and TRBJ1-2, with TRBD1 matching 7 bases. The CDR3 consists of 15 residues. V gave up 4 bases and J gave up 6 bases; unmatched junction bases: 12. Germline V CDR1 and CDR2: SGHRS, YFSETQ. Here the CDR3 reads CASSQAGDREHGYTF. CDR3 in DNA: TGCGCCAGCAGCCAGGCAGGCGACAGGGAACATGGCTACACCTTC.

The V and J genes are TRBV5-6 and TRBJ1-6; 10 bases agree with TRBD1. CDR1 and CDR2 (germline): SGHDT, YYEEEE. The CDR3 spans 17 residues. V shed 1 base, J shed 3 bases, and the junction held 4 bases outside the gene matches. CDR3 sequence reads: CASSLPTGGGYNSPLHF. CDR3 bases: TGTGCCAGCAGCTTGCCGACAGGGGGCGGCTATAATTCACCCCTCCACTTT.

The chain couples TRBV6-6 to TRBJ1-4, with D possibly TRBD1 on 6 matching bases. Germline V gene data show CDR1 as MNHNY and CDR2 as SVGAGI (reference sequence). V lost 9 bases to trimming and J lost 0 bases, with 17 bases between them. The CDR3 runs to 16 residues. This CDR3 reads CASFLGGSSTNEKLFF. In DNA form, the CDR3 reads TGTGCCAGTTTTCTGGGGGGCAGTTCAACTAATGAAAAACTGTTTTTT.

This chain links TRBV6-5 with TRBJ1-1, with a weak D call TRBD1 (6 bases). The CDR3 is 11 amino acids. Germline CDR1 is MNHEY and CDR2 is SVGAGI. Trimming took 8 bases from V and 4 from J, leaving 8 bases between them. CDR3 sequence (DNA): TGTGCCAGCGGGGGGGCCACTGAAGCTTTCTTT. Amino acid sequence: CASGGATEAFF.

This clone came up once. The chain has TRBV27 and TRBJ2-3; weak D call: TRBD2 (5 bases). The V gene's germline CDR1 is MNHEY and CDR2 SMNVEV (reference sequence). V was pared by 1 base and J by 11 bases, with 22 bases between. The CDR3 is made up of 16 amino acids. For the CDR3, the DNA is TGTGCCAGCAGTTTATTCCTAGTGGATGCTGGGAGAAAGCAGTATTTT. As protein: CASSLFLVDAGRKQYF.

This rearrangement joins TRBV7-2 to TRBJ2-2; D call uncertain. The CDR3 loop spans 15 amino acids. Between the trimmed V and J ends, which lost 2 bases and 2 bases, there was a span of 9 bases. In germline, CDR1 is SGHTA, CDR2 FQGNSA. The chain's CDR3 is CASSLFVGNTGELFF. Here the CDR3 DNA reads TGTGCCAGCAGCTTATTTGTGGGAAACACCGGGGAGCTGTTTTTT. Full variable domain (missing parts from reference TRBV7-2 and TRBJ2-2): GAGVSQSPSNKVTEKGKDVELRCDPISGHTALYWYRQSLGQGLEFLIYFQGNSAPDKSGLPSDRFSAERTGGSVSTLTIQRTQQEDSAVYLCASSLFVGNTGELFFGEGSRLTVL.

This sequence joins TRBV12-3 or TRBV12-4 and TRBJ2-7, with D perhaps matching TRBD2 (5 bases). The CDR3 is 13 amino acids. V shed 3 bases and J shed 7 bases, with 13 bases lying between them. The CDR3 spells CASSFRRAWEQYF. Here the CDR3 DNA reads TGTGCCAGCAGTTTTAGGCGGGCTTGGGAGCAGTACTTC.

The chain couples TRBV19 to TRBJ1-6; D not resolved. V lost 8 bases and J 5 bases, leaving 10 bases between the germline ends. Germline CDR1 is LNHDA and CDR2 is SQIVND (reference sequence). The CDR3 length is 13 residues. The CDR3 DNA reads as TGTGCCAGTCGCCGGGTTGATAATTCACCCCTCCACTTT. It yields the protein CASRRVDNSPLHF.

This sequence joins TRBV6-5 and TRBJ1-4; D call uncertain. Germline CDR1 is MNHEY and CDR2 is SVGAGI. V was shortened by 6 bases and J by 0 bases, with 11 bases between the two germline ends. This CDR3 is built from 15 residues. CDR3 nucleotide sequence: TGTGCCAGCAGAACATTGGGATCAACTAATGAAAAACTGTTTTTT. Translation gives CASRTLGSTNEKLFF.